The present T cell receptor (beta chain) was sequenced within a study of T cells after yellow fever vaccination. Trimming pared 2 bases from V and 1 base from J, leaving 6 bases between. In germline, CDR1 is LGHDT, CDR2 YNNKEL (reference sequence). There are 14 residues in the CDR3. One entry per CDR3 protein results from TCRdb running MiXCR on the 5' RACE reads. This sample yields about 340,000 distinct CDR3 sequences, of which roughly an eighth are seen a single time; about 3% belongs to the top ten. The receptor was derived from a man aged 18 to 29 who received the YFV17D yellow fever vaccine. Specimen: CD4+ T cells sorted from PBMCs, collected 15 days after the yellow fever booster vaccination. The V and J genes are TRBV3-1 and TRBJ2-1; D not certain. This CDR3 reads CASSQLGSYNEQFF. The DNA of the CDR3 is TGTGCCAGCAGCCAATTAGGGTCCTACAATGAGCAGTTCTTC.